This TCR beta chain appears in the sequencing data of a study of T cell responses to AZD1222 COVID-19 vaccine. V lost 0 bases to trimming and J lost 2 bases, with 10 bases between them. CDR1 is SGDLS and CDR2 is YYNGEE in the germline V gene. The length of the CDR3 is 15 residues. Study-wide points: After two AZD1222 doses, spike-specific TCR breadth and depth rose versus day 0. Mostly white British, mostly female donors; authors suggested clonal diversity may be underestimated.

Comment on this clone: Its antigen is as yet unknown.

TCRdb's copy holds only in-frame clones and misses some; the assay was immunoSEQ multiplex PCR. The sample shows 200,000 or so clones, 90% to 95% of them seen only once. This receptor was identified in an adult in good health. The sequencing used peripheral blood, collected on day 0 of AZD1222 vaccination. The rearrangement uses TRBV9 and TRBJ2-3; D ambiguous. The CDR3 sequence: CASSVGVATTDTQYF. The CDR3, as DNA: TGTGCCAGCAGCGTAGGAGTCGCGACCACAGATACGCAGTATTTT.